This TCR beta chain came from a study of shared clonotypes between healthy human individuals. J lost 2 bases, V lost 5 bases, and 11 bases had no gene match. Germline CDR1 SGHAT, CDR2 FQNNGV. This CDR3 comprises 17 residues. Assay used: immunoSEQ multiplex PCR; TCRdb lists only in-frame clones, some missing. The sample comprises fewer than 2.5 million clones, roughly 93% of which are singletons, and about 0.34% rests with the top ten. Sequencing input: naive CD4+ T cells from PBMCs. The subset denotes: CD45RA+ positively selected. This receptor was taken from a man aged 18 to 29 in good health. Some clones in this sample may be carry-over from other donors' samples. The chain joins TRBV11-2 to TRBJ2-2, with 7 nucleotides matching TRBD2. CDR3 amino acids: CASSPRGASGNTGELFF. CDR3 nucleotides: TGTGCCAGCAGCCCGCGAGGGGCTAGCGGAAACACCGGGGAGCTGTTTTTT.